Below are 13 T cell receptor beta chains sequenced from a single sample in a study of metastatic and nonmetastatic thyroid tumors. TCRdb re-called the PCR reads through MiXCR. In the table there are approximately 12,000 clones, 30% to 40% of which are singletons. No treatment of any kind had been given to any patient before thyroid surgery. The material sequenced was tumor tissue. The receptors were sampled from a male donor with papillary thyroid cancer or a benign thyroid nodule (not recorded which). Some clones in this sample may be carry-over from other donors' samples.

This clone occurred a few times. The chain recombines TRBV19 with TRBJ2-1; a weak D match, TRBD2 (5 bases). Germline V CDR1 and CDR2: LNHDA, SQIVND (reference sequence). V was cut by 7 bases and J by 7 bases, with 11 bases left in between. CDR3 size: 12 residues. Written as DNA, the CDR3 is TGTGCCAGTAAGAGCGGTAGGAATGAGCAGTTCTTC. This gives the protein CASKSGRNEQFF.

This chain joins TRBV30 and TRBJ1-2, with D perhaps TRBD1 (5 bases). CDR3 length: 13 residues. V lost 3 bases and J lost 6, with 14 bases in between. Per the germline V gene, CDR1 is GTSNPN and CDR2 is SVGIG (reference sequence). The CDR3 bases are TGTGCCTGGAGCTGGGTAGGGGTGGATGGCTACACCTTC. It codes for CAWSWVGVDGYTF.

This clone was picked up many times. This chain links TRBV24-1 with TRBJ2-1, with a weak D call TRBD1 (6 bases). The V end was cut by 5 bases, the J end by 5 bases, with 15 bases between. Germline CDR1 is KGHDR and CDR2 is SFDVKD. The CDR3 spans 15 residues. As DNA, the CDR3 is TGTGCCACCAGTGTGCGACAGGCCGGAAACAATGAGCAGTTCTTC. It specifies CATSVRQAGNNEQFF.

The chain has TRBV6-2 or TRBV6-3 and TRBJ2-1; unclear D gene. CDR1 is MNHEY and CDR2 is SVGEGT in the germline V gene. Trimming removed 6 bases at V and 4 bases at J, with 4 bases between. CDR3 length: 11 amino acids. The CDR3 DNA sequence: TGTGCCAGCAGGTTATACAATGAGCAGTTCTTC. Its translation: CASRLYNEQFF.

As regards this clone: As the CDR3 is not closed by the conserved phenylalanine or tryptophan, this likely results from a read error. In DNA, the CDR3 is TGTGCCAGCAGCTTAAAAATCGGTACAGGGATCGTCACCTCTGAAGCTTTCGTT. This gives the protein CASSLKIGTGIVTSEAFV. The chain couples TRBV11-2 to TRBJ1-1; weak D call: TRBD1 (6 bases). Germline V lookup: CDR1 SGHAT, CDR2 FQNNGV. Trimming removed 2 bases from V and 6 bases from J, with 25 bases in between. The CDR3 extends over 18 amino acids.

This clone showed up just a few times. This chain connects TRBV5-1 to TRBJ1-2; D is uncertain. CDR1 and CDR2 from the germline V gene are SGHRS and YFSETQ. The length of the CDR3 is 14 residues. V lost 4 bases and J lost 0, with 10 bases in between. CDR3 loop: CASSVDWANYGYTF. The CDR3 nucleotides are TGCGCCAGCAGCGTTGACTGGGCTAACTATGGCTACACCTTC.

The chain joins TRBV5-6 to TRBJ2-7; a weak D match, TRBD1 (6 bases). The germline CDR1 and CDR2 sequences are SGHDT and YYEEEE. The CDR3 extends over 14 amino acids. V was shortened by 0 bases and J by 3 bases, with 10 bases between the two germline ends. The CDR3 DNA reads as TGTGCCAGCAGCTTGGGACAGGCGAACTACGAGCAGTACTTC. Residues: CASSLGQANYEQYF.

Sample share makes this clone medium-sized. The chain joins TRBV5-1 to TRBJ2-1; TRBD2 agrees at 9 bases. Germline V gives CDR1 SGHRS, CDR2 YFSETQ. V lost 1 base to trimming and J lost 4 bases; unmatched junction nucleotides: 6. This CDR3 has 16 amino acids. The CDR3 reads CASSLSTSGYYNEQFF. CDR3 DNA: TGCGCCAGCAGCTTGTCCACTAGCGGGTATTACAATGAGCAGTTCTTC.

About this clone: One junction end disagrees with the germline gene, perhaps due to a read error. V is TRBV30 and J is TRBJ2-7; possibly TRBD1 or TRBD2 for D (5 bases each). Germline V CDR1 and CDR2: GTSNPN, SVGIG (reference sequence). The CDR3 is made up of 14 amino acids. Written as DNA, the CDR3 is TGTGCCTGGAGTTGGGGACCACACCACTACGAACAGTACTTC. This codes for CAWSWGPHHYEQYF.

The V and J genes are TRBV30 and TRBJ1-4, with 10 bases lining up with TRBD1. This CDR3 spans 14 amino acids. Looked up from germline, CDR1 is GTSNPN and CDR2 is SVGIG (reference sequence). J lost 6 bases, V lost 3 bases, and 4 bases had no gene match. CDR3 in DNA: TGTGCCTGGAGCACCGGGACAGGGGATGAAAAACTGTTTTTT. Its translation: CAWSTGTGDEKLFF.

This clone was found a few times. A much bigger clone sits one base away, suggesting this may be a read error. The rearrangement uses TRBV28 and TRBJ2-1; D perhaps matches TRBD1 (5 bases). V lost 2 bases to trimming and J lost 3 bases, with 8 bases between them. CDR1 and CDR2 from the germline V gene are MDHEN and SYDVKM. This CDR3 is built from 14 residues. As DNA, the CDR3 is TGTGCCAGCAGTTTACCAGGGTACTACAATGAGCAGTTCTTC. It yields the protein CASSLPGYYNEQFF.

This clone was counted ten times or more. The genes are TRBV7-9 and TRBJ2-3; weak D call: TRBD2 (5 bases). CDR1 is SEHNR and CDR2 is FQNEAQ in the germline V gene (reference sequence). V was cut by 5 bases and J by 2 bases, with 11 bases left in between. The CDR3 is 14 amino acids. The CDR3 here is CASSRDYPTDTQYF. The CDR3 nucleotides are TGTGCCAGCAGCCGAGACTACCCCACAGATACGCAGTATTTT.

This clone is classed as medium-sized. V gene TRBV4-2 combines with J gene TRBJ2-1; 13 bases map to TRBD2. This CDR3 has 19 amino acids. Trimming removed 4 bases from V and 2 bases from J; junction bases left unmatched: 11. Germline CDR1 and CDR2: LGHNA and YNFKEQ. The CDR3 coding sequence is TGTGCCAGCAGCCTCCGGGGTGGACTAGCGGGAGTCCCCTACAATGAGCAGTTCTTC. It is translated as CASSLRGGLAGVPYNEQFF.